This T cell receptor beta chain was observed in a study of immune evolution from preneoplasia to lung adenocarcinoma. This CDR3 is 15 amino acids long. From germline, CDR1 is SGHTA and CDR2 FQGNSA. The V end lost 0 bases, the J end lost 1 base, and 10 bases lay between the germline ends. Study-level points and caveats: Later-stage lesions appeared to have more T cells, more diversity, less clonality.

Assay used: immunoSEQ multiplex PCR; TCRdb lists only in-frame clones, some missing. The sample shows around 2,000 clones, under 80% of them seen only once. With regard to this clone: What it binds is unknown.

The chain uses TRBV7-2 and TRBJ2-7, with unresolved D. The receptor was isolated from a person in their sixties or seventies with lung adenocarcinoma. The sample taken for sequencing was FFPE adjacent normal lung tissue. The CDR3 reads CASSLAVVSSYEQYF. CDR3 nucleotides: TGTGCCAGCAGCTTAGCGGTTGTTAGTTCCTACGAGCAGTACTTC.